Following are 18 T cell receptor beta chains from one sample sequenced in a study of blood T cell repertoires in COVID-19 (dated by TCRdb to about 2020). Receptor libraries were prepared by the immunoSEQ multiplex PCR assay. TCRdb mirrors the immuneACCESS table, restricted to in-frame sequences. Some clones are absent from its copies; in checked studies, under half trace to an unresolved V gene, and the reason for the others is unknown. This sample comprises 200,000 to 250,000 clones, about 86% of them detected only once. The ten largest make up about 2.2% of the sample. The sequenced material came from peripheral blood. The receptors originated from a woman in her 50s with acute or convalescent COVID-19.

This clone has a count of ten or more. The rearrangement uses TRBV6-6 and TRBJ1-5; possible D gene TRBD1, 5 bases. This CDR3 region has 14 residues. V lost 1 base, J lost 6 bases, and 10 bases lay in between. Germline CDR1 MNHNY, CDR2 SVGAGI (reference sequence). As DNA, the CDR3 is TGTGCCAGCAGTTACTGGGGCACAGGTCAGCCCCAGCATTTT. It translates to CASSYWGTGQPQHF.

V usage is TRBV4-3 and J usage is TRBJ2-7, with 8 bases that match TRBD2. V lost 0 bases to trimming and J lost 4 bases; unmatched junction nucleotides: 8. Per germline, CDR1 LGHNA and CDR2 YSLEER. This CDR3 spans 16 amino acids. The CDR3 DNA sequence: TGCGCCAGCAGCCAAGATAGGGTAGCGGGACGGTACGAGCAGTACTTC. Protein: CASSQDRVAGRYEQYF.

The V and J genes are TRBV9 and TRBJ1-6; 8 nucleotides agree with TRBD1. Germline trimming cut 3 bases from V and 6 bases from J; bases unmatched to any gene: 8. This CDR3 is built from 16 residues. Germline-derived CDR1 and CDR2 are SGDLS and YYNGEE. CDR3 amino acids: CASSAGTGVFNSPLHF. The CDR3 region has the DNA TGTGCCAGCAGCGCCGGGACAGGTGTTTTTAATTCACCCCTCCACTTT.

This clone was observed once. This sequence joins TRBV29-1 and TRBJ1-1; 9 bases fit TRBD1. The CDR3 length is 14 residues. Germline CDR1 is SQVTM and CDR2 is ANQGSEA. The ends lost 8 bases at V and 2 bases at J; junction bases unmatched: 9. The CDR3 here is CSSRDREGNTEAFF. In DNA form, the CDR3 reads TGCAGCTCCCGGGACAGGGAGGGAAACACTGAAGCTTTCTTT.

The rearrangement joins TRBV30 to TRBJ1-4, with 9 bases lining up with TRBD1. Germline-derived CDR1 and CDR2 are GTSNPN and SVGIG (reference sequence). Germline trimming cut 4 bases from V and 4 bases from J; bases unmatched to any gene: 1. The CDR3 is 13 amino acids. In nucleotides, the CDR3 is TGTGCCTGGACGGGACAGGGTAATGAAAAACTGTTTTTT. It yields the protein CAWTGQGNEKLFF.

The chain is built from TRBV10-3 and TRBJ2-3; 9 bases fit TRBD1. This CDR3 has 15 amino acids. The V gene end was trimmed by 6 bases and the J gene end by 0 bases; junction bases not matched to a gene: 4. CDR1 and CDR2 (germline): ENHRY, SYGVKD. The CDR3 spells CAISSGTGSTDTQYF. DNA of the CDR3: TGTGCCATCAGCTCTGGGACAGGGAGCACAGATACGCAGTATTTT.

The V and J genes are TRBV5-1 and TRBJ2-1, with 11 bases that match TRBD2. This CDR3 has 15 residues. The ends lost 4 bases at V and 6 bases at J; junction bases unmatched: 6. Germline V CDR1 and CDR2: SGHRS, YFSETQ. This CDR3 is CASSPLAGGPNEQFF. The CDR3 DNA reads TGCGCCAGCAGCCCCCTAGCGGGGGGCCCCAATGAGCAGTTCTTC.

The V call is TRBV6-2 or TRBV6-3, the J call TRBJ1-2; D remains ambiguous. Trimming shortened V by 0 bases and J by 4 bases, and 9 bases separated the two germline ends. The CDR3 spans 14 residues. From germline, CDR1 is MNHEY and CDR2 SVGEGT. DNA of the CDR3: TGTGCCAGCAGTTACTCGGCCAGCGCCTATGGCTACACCTTC. This sequence encodes CASSYSASAYGYTF.

The V call is TRBV13, the J call TRBJ2-7; the D is unclear. The V and J ends lost 0 bases and 3 bases respectively, with 9 bases between them. The CDR3 is 14 residues long. CDR1 is PRHDT, CDR2 FYEKMQ, per germline (reference sequence). CDR3 in DNA: TGTGCCAGCAGCTTAGGTACACAGAACTACGAGCAGTACTTC. Protein sequence: CASSLGTQNYEQYF.

The chain employs TRBV24-1 and TRBJ1-3; 10 bases line up with TRBD1. Losses at the gene ends were 2 bases for V and 4 bases for J; bases not matched to a gene: 1. This CDR3 comprises 15 residues. The V gene's germline CDR1 is KGHDR and CDR2 SFDVKD. The CDR3 loop reads CATSDSGQGGNTIYF. In DNA form, the CDR3 reads TGTGCCACCAGTGATTCGGGACAGGGGGGAAACACCATATATTTT.

The chain uses TRBV3-1 (or the pseudogene TRBV3-2) and TRBJ2-7, with 8 nucleotides matching TRBD1. V gave up 4 bases and J gave up 5 bases; unmatched junction bases: 13. CDR3 size: 16 residues. Germline V gene lookup returns CDR1 LGHDT and CDR2 YNNKEL (reference sequence). The CDR3 reads CASSRPGQGKVDEQYF. CDR3 in DNA: TGTGCCAGCAGCCGGCCCGGACAGGGAAAGGTCGACGAGCAGTACTTC.

In nucleotides, the CDR3 is TGTGCCACTACAGGGGGCTTAGGGAATCAGCCCCAGCATTTT. Translation: CATTGGLGNQPQHF. V gene TRBV19 combines with J gene TRBJ1-5; 9 bases match TRBD1. Looked up from germline, CDR1 is LNHDA and CDR2 is SQIVND (reference sequence). J was trimmed by 4 bases and V by 10 bases; bases with no gene match: 8. CDR3 size: 14 residues.

This chain uses TRBV19 with TRBJ1-1, with 8 positions matching TRBD1. The CDR3 covers 15 residues. J lost 4 bases, V lost 4 bases, and 8 bases had no gene match. Germline assignment: CDR1 LNHDA and CDR2 SQIVND (reference sequence). CDR3 sequence reads: CASSKGQALGTEAFF. DNA of the CDR3: TGTGCCAGTAGTAAGGGACAGGCCCTTGGCACTGAAGCTTTCTTT.

This sequence joins TRBV30 and TRBJ1-3, with D possibly matching TRBD1 (5 bases). The CDR3 is 14 residues long. Trimming removed 2 bases at V and 0 bases at J, with 8 bases between. Germline V gene sequence: CDR1 GTSNPN, CDR2 SVGIG (reference sequence). The CDR3 bases are TGTGCCTGGAGTACAGGCAGCTCTGGAAACACCATATATTTT. Translation: CAWSTGSSGNTIYF.

This clone was recorded only once. V gene TRBV5-1 combines with J gene TRBJ1-1; D is uncertain. The CDR3 contains 13 residues. With 5 bases removed from V and 2 bases from J, the gap between germline ends came to 10 bases. Germline CDR1 reads SGHRS; CDR2 reads YFSETQ. The DNA for the CDR3 is TGCGCCAGCAGGGAGGCTTTAAACACTGAAGCTTTCTTT. This translates into CASREALNTEAFF.

The chain combines TRBV24-1 with TRBJ2-7; 11 positions match TRBD1. The CDR3 length is 13 residues. V was pared by 9 bases and J by 5 bases, with 5 bases of the junction left unmatched. From germline, CDR1 is KGHDR and CDR2 SFDVKD. The CDR3: CATGGQGVNEQYF. The CDR3 region has the DNA TGTGCCACCGGGGGACAGGGGGTAAACGAGCAGTACTTC.

The V and J genes are TRBV4-3 and TRBJ1-6; perhaps TRBD1 as D (6 bases). CDR1 and CDR2 (germline): LGHNA, YSLEER. The CDR3 loop spans 17 amino acids. The ends were cut back, 2 bases at V and 3 bases at J, with 14 bases in the middle. In DNA form, the CDR3 reads TGCGCCAGCAGCCAAAGGGAGGGGGGAAACTATAATTCACCCCTCCACTTT. This encodes CASSQREGGNYNSPLHF.

This chain connects TRBV30 to TRBJ2-1; 14 bases are a match to TRBD2. Losses at the gene ends were 2 bases for V and 7 bases for J; bases not matched to a gene: 7. CDR1 and CDR2 (germline): GTSNPN, SVGIG (reference sequence). This CDR3 spans 16 amino acids. The CDR3 loop reads CAWSWGLAGVPNEQFF. The CDR3 DNA reads TGTGCCTGGAGTTGGGGACTAGCGGGGGTACCTAATGAGCAGTTCTTC.